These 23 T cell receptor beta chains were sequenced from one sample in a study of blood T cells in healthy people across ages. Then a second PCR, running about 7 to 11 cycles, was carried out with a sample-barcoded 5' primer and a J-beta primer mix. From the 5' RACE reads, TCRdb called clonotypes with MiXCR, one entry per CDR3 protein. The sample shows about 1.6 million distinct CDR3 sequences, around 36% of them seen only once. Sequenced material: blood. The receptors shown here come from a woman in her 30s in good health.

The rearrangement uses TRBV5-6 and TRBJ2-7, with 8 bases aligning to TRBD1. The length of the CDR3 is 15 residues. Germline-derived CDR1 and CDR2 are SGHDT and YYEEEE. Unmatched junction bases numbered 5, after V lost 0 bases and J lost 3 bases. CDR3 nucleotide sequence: TGTGCCAGCAGCTTGGGACAGGGGTTTCGCTACGAGCAGTACTTC. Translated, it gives CASSLGQGFRYEQYF.

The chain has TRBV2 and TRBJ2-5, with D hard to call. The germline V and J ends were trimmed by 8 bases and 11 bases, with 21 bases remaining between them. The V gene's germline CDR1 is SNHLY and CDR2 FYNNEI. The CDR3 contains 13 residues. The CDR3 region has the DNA TGTGCCAGCCGAACATTCCGACGTAATGAGCAGTACTTC. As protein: CASRTFRRNEQYF.

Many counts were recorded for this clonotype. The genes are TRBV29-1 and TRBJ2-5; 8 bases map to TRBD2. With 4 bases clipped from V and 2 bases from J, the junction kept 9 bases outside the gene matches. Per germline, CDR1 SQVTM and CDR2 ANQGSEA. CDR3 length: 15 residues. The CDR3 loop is CSVAKAGGPQETQYF. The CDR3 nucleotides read TGCAGCGTTGCTAAGGCGGGGGGACCGCAAGAGACCCAGTACTTC.

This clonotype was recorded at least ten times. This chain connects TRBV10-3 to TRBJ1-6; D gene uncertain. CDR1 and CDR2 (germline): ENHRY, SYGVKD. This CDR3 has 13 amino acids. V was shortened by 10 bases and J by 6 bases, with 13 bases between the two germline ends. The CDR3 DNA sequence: TGTGCCACCGCCACTAACCTTAATTCACCCCTCCACTTT. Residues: CATATNLNSPLHF.

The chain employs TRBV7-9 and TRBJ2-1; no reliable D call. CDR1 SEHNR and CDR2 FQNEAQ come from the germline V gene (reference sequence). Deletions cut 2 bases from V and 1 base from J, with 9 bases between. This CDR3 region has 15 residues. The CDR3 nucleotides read TGTGCCAGCAGCTTATGGGTTGGGTCCTACAATGAGCAGTTCTTC. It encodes CASSLWVGSYNEQFF. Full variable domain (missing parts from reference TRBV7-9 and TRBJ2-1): DTGVSQNPRHKITKRGQNVTFRCDPISEHNRLYWYRQTLGQGPEFLTYFQNEAQLEKSRLLSDRFSAERPKGSFSTLEIQRTEQGDSAMYLCASSLWVGSYNEQFFGPGTRLTVL.

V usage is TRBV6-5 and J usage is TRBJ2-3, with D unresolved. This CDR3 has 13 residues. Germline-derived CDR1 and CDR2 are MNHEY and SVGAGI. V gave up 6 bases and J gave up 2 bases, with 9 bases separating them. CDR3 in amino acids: CASRMADTDTQYF. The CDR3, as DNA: TGTGCCAGCAGGATGGCGGACACAGATACGCAGTATTTT.

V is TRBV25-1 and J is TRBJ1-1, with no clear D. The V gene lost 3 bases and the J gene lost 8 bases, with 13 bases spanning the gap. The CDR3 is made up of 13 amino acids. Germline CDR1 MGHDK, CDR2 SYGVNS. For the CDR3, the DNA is TGTGCCAGCAGTGACCCCTCGGAGATCGAAGCTTTCTTT. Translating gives CASSDPSEIEAFF.

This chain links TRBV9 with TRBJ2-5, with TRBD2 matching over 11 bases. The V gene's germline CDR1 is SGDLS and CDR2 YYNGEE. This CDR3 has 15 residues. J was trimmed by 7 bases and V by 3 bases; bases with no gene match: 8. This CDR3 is CASSATSGGSRTQYF. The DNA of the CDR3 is TGTGCCAGCAGCGCTACTAGCGGGGGCAGTAGGACCCAGTACTTC.

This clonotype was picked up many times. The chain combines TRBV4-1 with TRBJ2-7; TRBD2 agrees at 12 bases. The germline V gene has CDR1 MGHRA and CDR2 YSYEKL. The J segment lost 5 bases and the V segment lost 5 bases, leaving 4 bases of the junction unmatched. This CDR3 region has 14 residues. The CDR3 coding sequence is TGCGCCAGCAGCGAGACTAGCGGGAGCCACGAGCAGTACTTC. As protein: CASSETSGSHEQYF.

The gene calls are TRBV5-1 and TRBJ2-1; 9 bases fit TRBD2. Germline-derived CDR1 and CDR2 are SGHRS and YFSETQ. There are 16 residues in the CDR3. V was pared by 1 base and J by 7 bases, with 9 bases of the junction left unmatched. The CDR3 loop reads CASSLKIGLAGNEQFF. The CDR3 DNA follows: TGCGCCAGCAGCTTGAAGATTGGGCTAGCGGGGAATGAGCAGTTCTTC.

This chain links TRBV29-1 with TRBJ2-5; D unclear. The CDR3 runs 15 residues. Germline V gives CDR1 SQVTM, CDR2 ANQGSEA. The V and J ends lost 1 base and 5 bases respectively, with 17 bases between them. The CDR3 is CSVEGVFTMGETQYF. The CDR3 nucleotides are TGCAGCGTTGAAGGAGTATTCACTATGGGGGAGACCCAGTACTTC.

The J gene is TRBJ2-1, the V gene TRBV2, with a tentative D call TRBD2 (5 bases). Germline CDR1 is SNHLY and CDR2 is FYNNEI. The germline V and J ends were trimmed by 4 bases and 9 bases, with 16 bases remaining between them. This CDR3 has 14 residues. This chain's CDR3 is CASSVVTGRGEQFF. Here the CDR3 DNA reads TGTGCCAGCAGTGTAGTCACTGGCCGGGGTGAGCAGTTCTTC. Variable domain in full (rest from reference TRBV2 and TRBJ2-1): EPEVTQTPSHQVTQMGQEVILRCVPISNHLYFYWYRQILGQKVEFLVSFYNNEISEKSEIFDDQFSVERPDGSNFTLKIRSTKLEDSAMYFCASSVVTGRGEQFFGPGTRLTVL.

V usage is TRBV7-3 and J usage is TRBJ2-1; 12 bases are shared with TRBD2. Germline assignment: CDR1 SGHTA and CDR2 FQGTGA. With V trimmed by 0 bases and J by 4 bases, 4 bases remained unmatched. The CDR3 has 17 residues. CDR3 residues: CASSLTLAGGIYNEQFF. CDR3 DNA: TGTGCCAGCAGCTTAACTCTAGCGGGAGGGATTTACAATGAGCAGTTCTTC.

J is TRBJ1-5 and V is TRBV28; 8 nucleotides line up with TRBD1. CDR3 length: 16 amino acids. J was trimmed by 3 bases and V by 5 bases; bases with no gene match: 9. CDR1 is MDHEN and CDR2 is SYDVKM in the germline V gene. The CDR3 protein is CASSPSDRVPNQPQHF. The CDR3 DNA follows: TGTGCCAGCAGTCCATCGGACAGGGTCCCCAATCAGCCCCAGCATTTT.

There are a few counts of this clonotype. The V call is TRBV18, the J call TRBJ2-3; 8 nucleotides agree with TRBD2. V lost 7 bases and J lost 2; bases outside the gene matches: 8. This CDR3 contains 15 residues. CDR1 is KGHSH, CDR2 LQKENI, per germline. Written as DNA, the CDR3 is TGTGCCAGCTTAACGCAGCGGGGGCTCACAGATACGCAGTATTTT. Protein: CASLTQRGLTDTQYF.

The CDR3 nucleotides are TGTGCCACCAGCAGAACAACTAGCGGGGCCACAGATACGCAGTATTTT. Translation: CATSRTTSGATDTQYF. The rearrangement joins TRBV15 to TRBJ2-3; TRBD2 agrees at 10 bases. Germline CDR1 is LNHNV and CDR2 is YYDKDF (reference sequence). Trimming at V came to 2 bases and at J to 2 bases, leaving 4 bases not matched to a gene. There are 16 residues in the CDR3.

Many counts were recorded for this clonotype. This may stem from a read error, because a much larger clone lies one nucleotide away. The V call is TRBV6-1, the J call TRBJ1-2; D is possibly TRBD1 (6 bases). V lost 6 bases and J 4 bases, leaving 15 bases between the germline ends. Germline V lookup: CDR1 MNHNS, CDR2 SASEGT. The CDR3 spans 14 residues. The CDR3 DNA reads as TGTGCCAGCAGGGAAAGGGGGAGCATCTATGGCTACACCTTC. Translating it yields CASRERGSIYGYTF.

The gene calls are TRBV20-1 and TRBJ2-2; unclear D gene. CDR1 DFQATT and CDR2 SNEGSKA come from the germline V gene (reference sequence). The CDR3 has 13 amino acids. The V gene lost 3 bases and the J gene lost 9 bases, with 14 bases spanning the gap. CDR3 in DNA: TGCAGTGCTAGGGGCCCTCAGTCCCGGGAGCTGTTTTTT. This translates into CSARGPQSRELFF.

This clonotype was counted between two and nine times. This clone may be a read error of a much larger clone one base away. The CDR3, as DNA: TGTGCCAGCGGAGGGGGCGATCAGCCCCAGCATTTT. Its protein is CASGGGDQPQHF. V and J are TRBV10-3 and TRBJ1-5; 7 positions match TRBD1. Germline V gives CDR1 ENHRY, CDR2 SYGVKD. With V trimmed by 10 bases and J by 5 bases, 5 bases remained unmatched. This CDR3 region has 12 residues.

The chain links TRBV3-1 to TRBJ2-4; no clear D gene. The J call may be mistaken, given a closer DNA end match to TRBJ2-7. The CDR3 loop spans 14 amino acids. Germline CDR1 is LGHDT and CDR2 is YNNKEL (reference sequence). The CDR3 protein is CASSQGTVFYEQYF. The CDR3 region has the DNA TGTGCCAGCAGCCAAGGGACCGTCTTCTACGAGCAGTACTTC.

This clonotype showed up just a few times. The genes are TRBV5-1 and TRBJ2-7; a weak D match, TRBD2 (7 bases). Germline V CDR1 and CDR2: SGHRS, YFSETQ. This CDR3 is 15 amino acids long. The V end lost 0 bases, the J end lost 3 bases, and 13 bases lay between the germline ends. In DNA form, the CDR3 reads TGCGCCAGCAGCTTGGAGGGCGGGGGCCTCTACGAGCAGTACTTC. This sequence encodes CASSLEGGGLYEQYF.

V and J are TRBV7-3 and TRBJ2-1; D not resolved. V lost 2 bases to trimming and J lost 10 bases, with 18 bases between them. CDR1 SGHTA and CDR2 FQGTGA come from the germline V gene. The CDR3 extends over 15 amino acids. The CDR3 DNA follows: TGTGCCAGCAGCTTATATCCCACCGAACCCTACGAGCAGTTCTTC. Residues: CASSLYPTEPYEQFF.

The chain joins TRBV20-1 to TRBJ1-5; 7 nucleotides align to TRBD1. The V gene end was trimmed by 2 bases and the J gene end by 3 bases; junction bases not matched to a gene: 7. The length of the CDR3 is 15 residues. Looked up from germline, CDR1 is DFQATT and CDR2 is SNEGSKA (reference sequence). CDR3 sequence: CSARKGRGYNQPQHF. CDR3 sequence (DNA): TGCAGTGCTAGAAAGGGCAGGGGGTACAATCAGCCCCAGCATTTT.